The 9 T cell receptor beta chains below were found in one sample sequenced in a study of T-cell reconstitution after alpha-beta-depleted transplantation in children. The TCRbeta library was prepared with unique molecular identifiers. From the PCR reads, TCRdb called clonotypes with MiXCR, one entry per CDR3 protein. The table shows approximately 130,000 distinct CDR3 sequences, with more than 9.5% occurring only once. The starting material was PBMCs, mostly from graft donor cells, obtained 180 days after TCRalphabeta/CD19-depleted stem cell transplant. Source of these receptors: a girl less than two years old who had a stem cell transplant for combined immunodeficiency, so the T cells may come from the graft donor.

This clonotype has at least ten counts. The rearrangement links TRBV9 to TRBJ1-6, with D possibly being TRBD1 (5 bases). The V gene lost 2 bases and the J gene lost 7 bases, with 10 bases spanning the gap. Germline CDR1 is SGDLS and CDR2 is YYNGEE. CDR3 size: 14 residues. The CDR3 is CASSVDSYNSPLHF. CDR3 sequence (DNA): TGTGCCAGCAGCGTCGACAGCTACAATTCACCCCTCCACTTT.

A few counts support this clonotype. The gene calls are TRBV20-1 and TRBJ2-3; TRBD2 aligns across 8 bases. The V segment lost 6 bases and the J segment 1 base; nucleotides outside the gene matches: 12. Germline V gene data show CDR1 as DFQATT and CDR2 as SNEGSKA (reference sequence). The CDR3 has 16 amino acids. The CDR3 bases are TGCAGTGCCACCCCGTGGGAAGCGGGGGGCACAGATACGCAGTATTTT. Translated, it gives CSATPWEAGGTDTQYF.

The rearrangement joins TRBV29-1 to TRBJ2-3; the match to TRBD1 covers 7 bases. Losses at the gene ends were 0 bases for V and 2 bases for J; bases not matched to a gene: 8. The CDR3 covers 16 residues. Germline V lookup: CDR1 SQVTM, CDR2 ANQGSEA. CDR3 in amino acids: CSVEDVEGGLTDTQYF. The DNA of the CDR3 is TGCAGCGTTGAAGATGTGGAAGGGGGCCTCACAGATACGCAGTATTTT.

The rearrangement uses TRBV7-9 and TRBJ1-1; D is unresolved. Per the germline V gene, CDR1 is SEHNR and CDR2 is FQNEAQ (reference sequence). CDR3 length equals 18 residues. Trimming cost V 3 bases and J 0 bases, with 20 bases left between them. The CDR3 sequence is CASSFGLNQRAMNTEAFF. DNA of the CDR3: TGTGCCAGCAGCTTTGGGCTAAATCAGCGGGCGATGAACACTGAAGCTTTCTTT.

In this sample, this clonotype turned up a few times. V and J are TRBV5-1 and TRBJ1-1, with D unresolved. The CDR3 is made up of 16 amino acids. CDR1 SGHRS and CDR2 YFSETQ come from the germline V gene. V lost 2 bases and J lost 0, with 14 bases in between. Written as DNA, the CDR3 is TGCGCCAGCAGCTTATCGGGTCTCGGGGTGAACACTGAAGCTTTCTTT. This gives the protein CASSLSGLGVNTEAFF.

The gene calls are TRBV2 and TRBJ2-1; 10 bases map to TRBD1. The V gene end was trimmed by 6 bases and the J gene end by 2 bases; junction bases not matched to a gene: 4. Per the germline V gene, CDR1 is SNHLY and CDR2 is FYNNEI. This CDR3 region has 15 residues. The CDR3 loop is CASSEGQGPYNEQFF. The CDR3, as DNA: TGTGCCAGCAGCGAGGGACAGGGGCCCTACAATGAGCAGTTCTTC. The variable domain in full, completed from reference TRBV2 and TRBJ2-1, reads EPEVTQTPSHQVTQMGQEVILRCVPISNHLYFYWYRQILGQKVEFLVSFYNNEISEKSEIFDDQFSVERPDGSNFTLKIRSTKLEDSAMYFCASSEGQGPYNEQFFGPGTRLTVL.

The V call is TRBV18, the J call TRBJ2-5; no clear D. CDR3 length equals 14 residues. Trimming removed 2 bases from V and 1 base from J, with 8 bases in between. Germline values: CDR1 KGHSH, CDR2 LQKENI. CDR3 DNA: TGTGCCAGCTCACCAGGGATCAGCCAAGAGACCCAGTACTTC. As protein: CASSPGISQETQYF.

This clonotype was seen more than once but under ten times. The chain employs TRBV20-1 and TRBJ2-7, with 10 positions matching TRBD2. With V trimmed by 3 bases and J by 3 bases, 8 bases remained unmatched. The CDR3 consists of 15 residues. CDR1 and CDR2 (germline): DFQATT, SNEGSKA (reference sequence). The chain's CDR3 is CSASDNSGGYYEQYF. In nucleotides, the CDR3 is TGCAGTGCTAGTGACAATAGCGGGGGGTACTACGAGCAGTACTTC.

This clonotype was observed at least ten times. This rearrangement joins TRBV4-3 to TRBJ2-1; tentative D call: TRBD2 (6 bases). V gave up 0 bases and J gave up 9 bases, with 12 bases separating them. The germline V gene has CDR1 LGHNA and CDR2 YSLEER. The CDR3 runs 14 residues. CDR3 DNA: TGCGCCAGCAGCCAAGACCAGACTAGACGTGAGCAGTTCTTC. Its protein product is CASSQDQTRREQFF.